This is a list of T cell receptor beta chains from one sample in a study of T cell repertoires in cytomegalovirus infection. A single record per CDR3 protein comes from TCRdb applying MiXCR to the reads. This table holds fewer than 400,000 distinct CDR3 sequences, around a sixth found once. Specimen: PBMCs. The receptor source for this set is a human donor in good health (CMV status not recorded). Some clones in this sample may be carry-over from other donors' samples. CDR3s include the opening cysteine and the closing phenylalanine or tryptophan. The D gene is left open where the match is weak. Clone size is shown for a subset of rows, as once, few, many or a class of expanded clone.

j_gene: TRBJ2-1; v_gene: TRBV27; abundance: few; d_gene: .; CDR3aa: CASSLFGGRSTYNEQFF; CDR3nt: TGTGCCAGCAGTTTATTTGGGGGACGGAGCACCTACAATGAGCAGTTCTTC
j_gene: TRBJ2-6; v_gene: TRBV10-3; abundance: .; d_gene: .; CDR3aa: CAIGSVTSSGANVLTF; CDR3nt: TGTGCCATCGGCAGCGTTACGAGCTCTGGGGCCAACGTCCTGACTTTC
j_gene: TRBJ1-5; v_gene: TRBV28; abundance: few; d_gene: TRBD1; CDR3aa: CASSLPGTGGVQPQHF; CDR3nt: TGTGCCAGCAGTCTTCCCGGGACAGGGGGCGTTCAGCCCCAGCATTTT
j_gene: TRBJ2-7; v_gene: TRBV5-8; abundance: .; d_gene: TRBD2; CDR3aa: CASSRTGLAGSQSYEQYF; CDR3nt: TGCGCCAGCAGCAGGACGGGACTAGCGGGCTCCCAGTCCTACGAGCAGTACTTC
j_gene: TRBJ1-1; v_gene: TRBV7-2; abundance: many; d_gene: .; CDR3aa: CASSLDPANTEAFF; CDR3nt: TGTGCCAGCAGCTTAGATCCGGCAAACACTGAAGCTTTCTTT
j_gene: TRBJ2-1; v_gene: TRBV7-2; abundance: few; d_gene: .; CDR3aa: CASSSPLANNEQFF; CDR3nt: TGTGCCAGCAGCTCCCCACTAGCTAACAATGAGCAGTTCTTC
j_gene: TRBJ2-1; v_gene: TRBV7-2; abundance: few; d_gene: .; CDR3aa: CASSSPRARGHYEQFF; CDR3nt: TGTGCCAGCAGCTCCCCGCGAGCGAGAGGACACTATGAGCAGTTCTTC
j_gene: TRBJ2-1; v_gene: TRBV4-3; abundance: .; d_gene: TRBD1; CDR3aa: CASSLHRGNSYNEQFF; CDR3nt: TGCGCCAGCAGCCTACACAGGGGGAACTCCTACAATGAGCAGTTCTTC
j_gene: TRBJ2-1; v_gene: TRBV7-9; abundance: many; d_gene: TRBD2; CDR3aa: CASSSPGLAGGPGGREQFF; CDR3nt: TGTGCCAGCAGCTCACCGGGACTAGCGGGAGGGCCTGGGGGCAGAGAGCAGTTCTTC
j_gene: TRBJ2-1; v_gene: TRBV7-6; abundance: many; d_gene: .; CDR3aa: CASSLDRPGQGFQFF; CDR3nt: TGTGCCAGCAGCTTAGATCGCCCTGGGCAGGGGTTCCAGTTCTTC
j_gene: TRBJ2-2; v_gene: TRBV7-2; abundance: few; d_gene: .; CDR3aa: CASRRGNTGELFF; CDR3nt: TGTGCCAGCAGGCGGGGGAACACCGGGGAGCTGTTTTTT
j_gene: TRBJ1-1; v_gene: TRBV7-2; abundance: many; d_gene: .; CDR3aa: CASTKDRRGTEAFF; CDR3nt: TGTGCCAGCACCAAAGACAGAAGGGGCACTGAAGCTTTCTTT